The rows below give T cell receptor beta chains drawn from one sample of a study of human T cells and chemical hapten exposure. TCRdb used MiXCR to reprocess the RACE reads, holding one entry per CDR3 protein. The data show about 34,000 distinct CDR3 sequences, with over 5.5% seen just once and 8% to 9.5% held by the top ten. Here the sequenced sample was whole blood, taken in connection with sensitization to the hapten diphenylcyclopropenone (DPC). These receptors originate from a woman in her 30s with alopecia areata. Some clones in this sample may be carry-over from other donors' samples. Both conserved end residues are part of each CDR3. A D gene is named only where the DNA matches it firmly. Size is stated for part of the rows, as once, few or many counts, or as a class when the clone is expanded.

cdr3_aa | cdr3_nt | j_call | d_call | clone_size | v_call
CAGGGWGANTGELFF | TGTGCCGGGGGGGGCTGGGGAGCGAACACCGGGGAGCTGTTTTTT | TRBJ2-2 | NA | NA | TRBV7-2
CASSQDPTGSQPQHF | TGCGCCAGCAGCCAAGACCCGACAGGGTCACAGCCCCAGCATTTT | TRBJ1-5 | TRBD1 | many | TRBV4-1
CASSQGMRGPLGEQYF | TGCGCCAGCAGCCAAGGGATGCGGGGTCCCCTAGGGGAGCAGTACTTC | TRBJ2-7 | NA | few | TRBV4-3
CASSYSTGTGGNEPQHF | TGTGCCAGCAGTTACTCGACCGGGACGGGTGGGAATGAGCCCCAGCATTTT | TRBJ1-5 | NA | NA | TRBV6-6
CSVVTGGPSVAYNEQFF | TGCAGCGTTGTGACGGGGGGGCCGTCTGTCGCCTACAATGAGCAGTTCTTC | TRBJ2-1 | TRBD2 | NA | TRBV29-1
CASSESPTYEQYF | TGTGCCAGCAGTGAATCACCTACCTACGAGCAGTACTTC | TRBJ2-7 | NA | NA | TRBV6-1
CASSHHRENTEAFF | TGTGCCAGCAGTCATCATCGAGAGAACACTGAAGCTTTCTTT | TRBJ1-1 | NA | many | TRBV12-3/TRBV12-4
CAISPSGGKETQYF | TGTGCCATCAGTCCAAGCGGGGGTAAAGAGACCCAGTACTTC | TRBJ2-5 | TRBD2 | few | TRBV10-3
CASSLGAGAENWNEQFF | TGTGCCAGCAGCTTAGGGGCGGGGGCCGAAAATTGGAATGAGCAGTTCTTC | TRBJ2-1 | NA | NA | TRBV7-9
CASRAGGLNPLNYEQYF | TGTGCCAGCAGGGCAGGGGGGCTTAACCCTCTCAACTACGAGCAGTACTTC | TRBJ2-7 | NA | many | TRBV6-6
CSVQTTGMETQYF | TGCAGCGTGCAGACTACGGGGATGGAGACCCAGTACTTC | TRBJ2-5 | NA | many | TRBV29-1
CASKIAGTENTDTQYF | TGTGCCAGCAAAATTGCAGGGACGGAGAACACAGATACGCAGTATTTT | TRBJ2-3 | NA | few | TRBV6-5
CASSQAGTPNTEAFF | TGTGCCAGCAGCCAAGCCGGGACACCGAACACTGAAGCTTTCTTT | TRBJ1-1 | NA | few | TRBV14
CASSPGTGTETQYF | TGTGCCAGCAGCCCCGGGACAGGGACGGAGACCCAGTACTTC | TRBJ2-5 | TRBD1 | few | TRBV5-4
CASSLLSPQDAGNEKLFF | TGCGCCAGCAGCTTGTTGTCCCCCCAGGACGCCGGTAATGAAAAACTGTTTTTT | TRBJ1-4 | NA | NA | TRBV5-1
CASSVGSGNQPHHF | NA | TRBJ1-5 | NA | NA | TRBV6-1
CASSPRGHGYTF | TGTGCCAGCAGTCCTAGAGGGCATGGCTACACCTTC | TRBJ1-2 | NA | NA | TRBV12-3/TRBV12-4
CASSLAGGPGNIQYF | TGTGCCAGCAGTTTAGCGGGGGGCCCCGGAAACATTCAGTACTTC | TRBJ2-4 | TRBD2 | many | TRBV28
CASSQEAKGGEVGAFF | TGTGCCAGCAGCCAAGAAGCTAAGGGCGGGGAGGTTGGAGCTTTCTTT | TRBJ1-1 | NA | many | TRBV14
CASSFRGLAGGSSYNEQFF | TGCGCCAGCAGCTTTAGGGGACTAGCGGGGGGAAGCTCCTACAATGAGCAGTTCTTC | TRBJ2-1 | TRBD2 | NA | TRBV5-1
CASSPGTGSFGTEAFF | TGTGCCAGCTCCCCCGGGACAGGGAGTTTTGGCACTGAAGCTTTCTTT | TRBJ1-1 | TRBD1 | few | TRBV18